This record looks at one T cell receptor beta chain sequence and its context. Its antigen is as yet unknown. V shed 8 bases, J shed 5 bases, and the junction held 8 bases outside the gene matches. The CDR3 is made up of 15 amino acids. CDR1 and CDR2 from the germline V gene are SGHAT and FQNNGV. This entry belongs to a study of T cells in Graves' hyperthyroidism and ophthalmopathy. Patients having uncontrolled infection, another autoimmune disease, pregnancy or lactation were not included. TCR beta CDR3 sequences were amplified from RNA transcripts. In the first-round RT-PCR of the TCR CDR3, the HTBI primer set was used. TCRdb used MiXCR to reprocess the multiplex PCR reads, holding one entry per CDR3 protein. The sample carries approximately 600,000 distinct CDR3 sequences, around 20% recorded once. Study outcomes and limitations: Through a model of 13 V-J features, ophthalmopathy was separated from stable hyperthyroidism.

This receptor was obtained from a man aged 30 to 39 with Graves' ophthalmopathy. This chain joins TRBV11-2 and TRBJ2-3, with 12 bases fitting TRBD2. The sequenced sample consisted of blood. CDR3 nucleotide sequence: TGTGCCAGCGAACTAGCGGGAGGCTCCGTAGATACGCAGTATTTT. Residues: CASELAGGSVDTQYF.